This T cell receptor beta chain was profiled in a study of blood T cell repertoires in COVID-19. In the study overall: Specimens from acute and convalescent COVID-19 originated in the United States, Italy and Spain. T cells, B-cell-depleted T cells, or PBMCs provided the cDNA or gDNA that served as material.

Original handling: Estimates of nucleated cell counts were drawn from the amplification of reference gene primers. Repertoires were generated with immunoSEQ multiplex PCR, while TCRdb's copy carries only in-frame clones and drops some. V and J calls and clone size are as listed in that table; D and trimming were resolved from the DNA. The sample has 40,000 to 60,000 clones, around 79% seen once. The receptor was isolated from a man between 65 and 85 years old with acute or convalescent COVID-19. The sample consisted of peripheral blood.

The CDR3 loop reads CAISGPPGGEETQYF. CDR3 DNA sequence: TGTGCCATCAGTGGACCGCCAGGGGGCGAGGAGACCCAGTACTTC. The genes are TRBV10-3 and TRBJ2-5; 8 nucleotides align to TRBD1. CDR1 is ENHRY and CDR2 is SYGVKD in the germline V gene. V trimming: 4 bases; J trimming: 5 bases; junction bases outside the gene matches: 9. The CDR3 consists of 15 residues.